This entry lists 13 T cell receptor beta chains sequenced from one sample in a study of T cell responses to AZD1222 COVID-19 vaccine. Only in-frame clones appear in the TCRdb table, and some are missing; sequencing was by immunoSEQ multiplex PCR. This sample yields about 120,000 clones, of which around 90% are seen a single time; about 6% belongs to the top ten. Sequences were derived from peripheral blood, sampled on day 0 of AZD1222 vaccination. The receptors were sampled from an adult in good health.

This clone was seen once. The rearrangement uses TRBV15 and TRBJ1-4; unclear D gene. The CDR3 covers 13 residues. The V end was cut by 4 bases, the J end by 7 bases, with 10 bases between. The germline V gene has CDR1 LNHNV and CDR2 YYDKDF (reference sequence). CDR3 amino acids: CATSIPRGEKLFF. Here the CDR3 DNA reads TGTGCCACCAGCATACCTCGGGGTGAAAAACTGTTTTTT.

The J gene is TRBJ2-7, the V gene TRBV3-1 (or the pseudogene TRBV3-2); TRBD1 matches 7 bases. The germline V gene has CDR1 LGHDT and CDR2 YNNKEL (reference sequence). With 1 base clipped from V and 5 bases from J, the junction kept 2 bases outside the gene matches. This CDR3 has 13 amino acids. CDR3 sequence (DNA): TGTGCCAGCAGCCAAGCTGGACAGGACGAGCAGTACTTC. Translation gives CASSQAGQDEQYF.

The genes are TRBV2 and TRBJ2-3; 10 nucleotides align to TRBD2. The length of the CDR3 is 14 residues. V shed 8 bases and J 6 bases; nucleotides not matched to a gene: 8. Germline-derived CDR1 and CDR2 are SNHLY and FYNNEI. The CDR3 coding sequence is TGTGCCAGCGGAGCGGGGGGGCCGTACGATACGCAGTATTTT. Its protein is CASGAGGPYDTQYF.

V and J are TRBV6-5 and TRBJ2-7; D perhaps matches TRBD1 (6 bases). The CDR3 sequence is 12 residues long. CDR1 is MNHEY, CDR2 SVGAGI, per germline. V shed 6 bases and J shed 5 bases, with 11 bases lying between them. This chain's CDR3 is CASRTGLDEQYF. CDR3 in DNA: TGTGCCAGCAGAACAGGGCTTGACGAGCAGTACTTC.

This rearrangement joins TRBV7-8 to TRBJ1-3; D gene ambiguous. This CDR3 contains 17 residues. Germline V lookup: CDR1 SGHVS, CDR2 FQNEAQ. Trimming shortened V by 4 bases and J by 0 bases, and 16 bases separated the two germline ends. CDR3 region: CASSSRLLRDSGNTIYF. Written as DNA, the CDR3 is TGTGCCAGCAGCTCTAGACTACTAAGAGACTCTGGAAACACCATATATTTT.

The CDR3 DNA is TGTGCCAGCAGCTCGGCACCCTCACCCCTCCACTTT. Its translation is CASSSAPSPLHF. The gene calls are TRBV5-6 and TRBJ1-6; D is unclear. Per the germline V gene, CDR1 is SGHDT and CDR2 is YYEEEE. The CDR3 contains 12 residues. With 3 bases removed from V and 10 bases from J, the gap between germline ends came to 8 bases.

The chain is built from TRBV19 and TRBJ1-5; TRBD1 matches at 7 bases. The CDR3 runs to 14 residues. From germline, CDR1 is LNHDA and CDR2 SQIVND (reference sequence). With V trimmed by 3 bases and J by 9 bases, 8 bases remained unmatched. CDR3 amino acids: CASSMERQGGPQHF. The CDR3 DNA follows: TGTGCCAGTAGTATGGAAAGACAGGGTGGGCCCCAGCATTTT. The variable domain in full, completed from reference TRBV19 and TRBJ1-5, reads DGGITQSPKYLFRKEGQNVTLSCEQNLNHDAMYWYRQDPGQGLRLIYYSQIVNDFQKGDIAEGYSVSREKKESFPLTVTSAQKNPTAFYLCASSMERQGGPQHFGDGTRLSIL.

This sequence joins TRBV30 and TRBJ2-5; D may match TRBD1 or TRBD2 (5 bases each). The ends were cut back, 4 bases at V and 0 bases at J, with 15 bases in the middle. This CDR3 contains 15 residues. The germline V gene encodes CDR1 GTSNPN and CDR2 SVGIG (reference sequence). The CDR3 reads CAWTSGTTYQETQYF. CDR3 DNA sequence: TGTGCCTGGACCTCTGGGACCACGTACCAAGAGACCCAGTACTTC.

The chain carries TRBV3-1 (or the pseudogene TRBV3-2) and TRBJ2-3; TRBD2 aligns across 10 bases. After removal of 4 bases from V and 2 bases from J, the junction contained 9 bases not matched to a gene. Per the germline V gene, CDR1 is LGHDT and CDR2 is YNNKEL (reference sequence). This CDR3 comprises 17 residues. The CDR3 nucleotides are TGTGCCAGCAGCCCCCGATCACTAGCGGGGCACACAGATACGCAGTATTTT. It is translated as CASSPRSLAGHTDTQYF.

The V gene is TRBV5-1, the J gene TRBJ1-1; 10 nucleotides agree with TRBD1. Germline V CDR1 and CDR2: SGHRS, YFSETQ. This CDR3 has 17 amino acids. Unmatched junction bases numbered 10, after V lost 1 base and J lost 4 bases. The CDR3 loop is CASSLFLGQGSATEAFF. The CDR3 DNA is TGCGCCAGCAGCTTGTTTCTGGGACAGGGGTCTGCCACTGAAGCTTTCTTT.

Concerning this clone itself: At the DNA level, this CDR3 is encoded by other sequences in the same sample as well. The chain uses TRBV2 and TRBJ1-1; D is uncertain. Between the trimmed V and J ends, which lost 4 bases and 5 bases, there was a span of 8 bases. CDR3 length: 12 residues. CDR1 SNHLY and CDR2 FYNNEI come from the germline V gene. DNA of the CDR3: TGTGCCAGCAGTGGGACCGGGACTGAAGCTTTCTTT. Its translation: CASSGTGTEAFF.

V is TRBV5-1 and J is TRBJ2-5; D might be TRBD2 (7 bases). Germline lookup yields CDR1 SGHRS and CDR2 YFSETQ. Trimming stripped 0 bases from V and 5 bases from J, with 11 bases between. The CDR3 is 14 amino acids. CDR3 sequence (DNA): TGCGCCAGCAGCTTGGGGACAGCGGGGGAGACCCAGTACTTC. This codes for CASSLGTAGETQYF.

The CDR3 sequence is CASSYLGQGSYEQYF. CDR3 sequence (DNA): TGTGCCAGCAGTTACCTGGGACAGGGGTCTTACGAGCAGTACTTC. V gene TRBV6-5 combines with J gene TRBJ2-7, with 10 bases lining up with TRBD1. This CDR3 region has 15 residues. V lost 2 bases, J lost 4 bases, and 5 bases stayed unmatched. The germline V gene encodes CDR1 MNHEY and CDR2 SVGAGI.